This T cell receptor beta chain was found in a study of PD-1 blockade in classical Hodgkin lymphoma. After removal of 4 bases from V and 0 bases from J, the junction contained 7 bases not matched to a gene. CDR1 and CDR2 (germline): LGHNA, YNFKEQ. This CDR3 comprises 17 residues. This sample's time point: newly diagnosed, previously untreated cHL patient sample. Newly diagnosed, untreated classical Hodgkin lymphoma PBMCs provided comparison. Comment on this clone: Its antigen is as yet unknown.

The assay was immunoSEQ multiplex PCR, and TCRdb's table has in-frame clones only and misses some. The sample shows roughly 34,000 clones, 94% of them seen only once. Study-wide points: Possibly reflecting disease activity or prior therapy, repertoire differences have causes that remain undefined. Reports described newly diagnosed patients as having lower baseline TCR diversity than healthy donors.

Specimen: peripheral blood mononuclear cells (PBMCs). The gene calls are TRBV4-2 and TRBJ1-3, with 9 bases aligning to TRBD1. This sequence was found in a human donor with classical Hodgkin lymphoma. In DNA form, the CDR3 reads TGTGCCAGCAGCCTCTCCGGGACAGGGTCCTCTGGAAACACCATATATTTT. Protein product: CASSLSGTGSSGNTIYF.